The 27 T cell receptor beta chains reported below all come from one sample, sequenced in a study of blood T cell repertoires in COVID-19. Profiling relied on immunoSEQ multiplex PCR, and the TCRdb table lists in-frame clones only, not all of them. The sample carries tens of thousands of clones, approximately 80% recorded once. The sample consisted of peripheral blood. All receptors derive from a woman aged 60-75 years with acute or convalescent COVID-19.

The chain recombines TRBV29-1 with TRBJ2-1; D is possibly TRBD2 (7 bases). The length of the CDR3 is 14 residues. Germline V lookup: CDR1 SQVTM, CDR2 ANQGSEA. With 5 bases removed from V and 2 bases from J, the gap between germline ends came to 13 bases. For the CDR3, the DNA is TGCAGCGTTCTTAAGGGGGGGGCCTACAATGAGCAGTTCTTC. Translation gives CSVLKGGAYNEQFF.

This chain joins TRBV11-2 and TRBJ1-1; the D gene is possibly TRBD1 (6 bases). Germline V gene sequence: CDR1 SGHAT, CDR2 FQNNGV. This CDR3 contains 13 residues. The V end was cut by 4 bases, the J end by 9 bases, with 15 bases between. CDR3 residues: CASSSATGTQAFF. DNA of the CDR3: TGTGCCAGCAGCTCAGCCACCGGGACACAAGCTTTCTTT.

The chain combines TRBV27 with TRBJ2-3, with 12 bases fitting TRBD2. With 4 bases clipped from V and 0 bases from J, the junction kept 8 bases outside the gene matches. Germline CDR1 is MNHEY and CDR2 is SMNVEV (reference sequence). The length of the CDR3 is 18 residues. CDR3 region: CASSWTLTSGGSTDTQYF. The CDR3 region has the DNA TGTGCCAGCAGTTGGACCCTGACTAGCGGGGGTAGCACAGATACGCAGTATTTT.

The V and J genes are TRBV5-1 and TRBJ2-5, with a tentative D call TRBD2 (6 bases). The CDR3 is 14 amino acids. The V end was cut by 4 bases, the J end by 2 bases, with 12 bases between. Germline CDR1 reads SGHRS; CDR2 reads YFSETQ. As DNA, the CDR3 is TGCGCCAGCAGCGGGGGACTTTCTCAAGAGACCCAGTACTTC. This codes for CASSGGLSQETQYF.

This clone is a singleton in its sample. The chain employs TRBV4-1 and TRBJ2-1, with TRBD1 as a possible D gene (6 bases). Trimming took off 2 bases at V and 4 bases at J, with 12 bases between the two ends. CDR3 length: 15 amino acids. Germline V gives CDR1 MGHRA, CDR2 YSYEKL. This CDR3 is CASSQQGWGYNEQFF. The CDR3, as DNA: TGCGCCAGCAGCCAACAGGGGTGGGGATACAATGAGCAGTTCTTC.

V is TRBV10-3 and J is TRBJ2-1; TRBD2 aligns across 7 bases. CDR1 ENHRY and CDR2 SYGVKD come from the germline V gene. The CDR3 is made up of 18 amino acids. V was clipped by 6 bases and J by 6 bases; unmatched bases: 20. The CDR3: CAISGPGERTSTGNEQFF. CDR3 sequence (DNA): TGTGCCATCAGCGGCCCCGGGGAGCGGACTAGTACCGGCAATGAGCAGTTCTTC.

This chain uses TRBV7-3 with TRBJ2-7; D is unresolved. The germline gives CDR1 SGHTA, CDR2 FQGTGA. The CDR3 covers 13 residues. The V end lost 5 bases, the J end lost 5 bases, and 13 bases lay between the germline ends. The CDR3 nucleotides are TGTGCCAGCAGCCCTGGGCCTTGGGACGAGCAGTACTTC. It specifies CASSPGPWDEQYF. The variable domain in full, with the rest retrieved from reference TRBV7-3 and TRBJ2-7, is GAGVSQTPSNKVTEKGKYVELRCDPISGHTALYWYRQSLGQGPEFLIYFQGTGAADDSGLPNDRFFAVRPEGSVSTLKIQRTERGDSAVYLCASSPGPWDEQYFGPGTRLTVT.

The genes are TRBV6-5 and TRBJ1-3, with D possibly being TRBD1 (5 bases). V lost 5 bases and J lost 2, with 13 bases in between. The length of the CDR3 is 15 residues. The germline gives CDR1 MNHEY, CDR2 SVGAGI. The CDR3 sequence is CASSTFGGAGNTIYF. The DNA for the CDR3 is TGTGCCAGCAGTACCTTTGGGGGGGCTGGAAACACCATATATTTT.

V usage is TRBV7-8 and J usage is TRBJ2-1; 7 nucleotides match TRBD1. The CDR3 length is 19 residues. V shed 1 base and J 0 bases; nucleotides not matched to a gene: 12. CDR1 SGHVS and CDR2 FQNEAQ come from the germline V gene. CDR3 residues: CASSLVPFYRGSSYNEQFF. DNA for the CDR3: TGTGCCAGCAGCTTAGTCCCCTTTTACAGGGGTAGCTCCTACAATGAGCAGTTCTTC.

The chain links TRBV7-2 to TRBJ1-4; 8 bases fit TRBD1. The CDR3 covers 16 residues. Germline trimming cut 5 bases from V and 3 bases from J; bases unmatched to any gene: 8. Germline CDR1 and CDR2: SGHTA and FQGNSA. The DNA for the CDR3 is TGTGCCAGCAGCGACAGGGGCTACAGTGCTAATGAAAAACTGTTTTTT. This translates into CASSDRGYSANEKLFF.

The J gene is TRBJ2-7, the V gene TRBV7-9, with 7 bases that match TRBD1. This CDR3 has 15 amino acids. Germline CDR1 reads SEHNR; CDR2 reads FQNEAQ (reference sequence). V shed 2 bases, J shed 2 bases, and the junction held 6 bases outside the gene matches. The CDR3 reads CASSLLTGQPYEQYF. CDR3 nucleotide sequence: TGTGCCAGCAGCTTATTGACGGGACAGCCCTACGAGCAGTACTTC.

J is TRBJ2-7 and V is TRBV27; 7 nucleotides line up with TRBD2. The CDR3 covers 12 residues. CDR1 MNHEY and CDR2 SMNVEV come from the germline V gene (reference sequence). V lost 5 bases and J lost 11; bases outside the gene matches: 9. The CDR3 region has the DNA TGTGCCAGCAGTACACAGACTAGCTCTAAGTACTTC. Translating it yields CASSTQTSSKYF.

The rearrangement links TRBV10-3 to TRBJ2-2, with D unresolved. With 5 bases removed from V and 5 bases from J, the gap between germline ends came to 9 bases. The CDR3 has 13 residues. From germline, CDR1 is ENHRY and CDR2 SYGVKD. The CDR3 loop reads CAISPRQTGELFF. In DNA, the CDR3 is TGTGCCATCAGTCCCAGACAAACCGGGGAGCTGTTTTTT.

The chain is built from TRBV18 and TRBJ1-1; TRBD1 matches at 7 bases. The CDR3 is 13 amino acids. CDR1 KGHSH and CDR2 LQKENI come from the germline V gene. The V and J ends lost 8 bases and 0 bases, in that order; junction bases with no gene match: 3. CDR3 nucleotide sequence: TGTGCCAGCAGGGACAGTTTGAACACTGAAGCTTTCTTT. Residues: CASRDSLNTEAFF.

This CDR3 is CASSLDRPNSPLHF. The CDR3 DNA reads as TGCGCCAGCAGCTTGGACAGGCCTAATTCACCCCTCCACTTT. The genes are TRBV5-1 and TRBJ1-6; a possible D gene is TRBD1 (5 bases). Germline CDR1 and CDR2: SGHRS and YFSETQ. The V end lost 0 bases, the J end lost 6 bases, and 7 bases lay between the germline ends. This CDR3 has 14 amino acids.

This clone occurred a few times. This sequence joins TRBV19 and TRBJ2-2; D perhaps matches TRBD1 (5 bases). Deletions cut 4 bases from V and 7 bases from J, with 16 bases between. The CDR3 has 15 amino acids. Germline V CDR1 and CDR2: LNHDA, SQIVND (reference sequence). The CDR3 region is CASSRTSTQGGELFF. CDR3 DNA: TGTGCCAGTAGTAGAACCTCGACCCAGGGCGGGGAGCTGTTTTTT.

The chain joins TRBV29-1 to TRBJ1-5; D not resolved. Trimming cost V 5 bases and J 0 bases, with 8 bases left between them. The V gene's germline CDR1 is SQVTM and CDR2 ANQGSEA. The CDR3 extends over 13 amino acids. The CDR3 coding sequence is TGCAGCGTTTTAGAAAATAGCAATCAGCCCCAGCATTTT. It codes for CSVLENSNQPQHF. Complete variable domain (other parts from reference TRBV29-1 and TRBJ1-5): SAVISQKPSRDICQRGTSLTIQCQVDSQVTMMFWYRQQPGQSLTLIATANQGSEATYESGFVIDKFPISRPNLTFSTLTVSNMSPEDSSIYLCSVLENSNQPQHFGDGTRLSIL.

The genes are TRBV11-3 and TRBJ2-3; D possibly corresponds to TRBD2 (5 bases). Trimming removed 5 bases at V and 1 base at J, with 13 bases between. The germline V gene has CDR1 SGHNT and CDR2 YENEEA. The CDR3 totals 15 residues. The CDR3 here is CASSPWGDGTDTQYF. As DNA, the CDR3 is TGTGCCAGCAGCCCATGGGGAGATGGCACAGATACGCAGTATTTT.

The chain uses TRBV5-1 and TRBJ2-5; 7 bases align to TRBD2. Unmatched junction bases numbered 6, after V lost 4 bases and J lost 3 bases. Germline values: CDR1 SGHRS, CDR2 YFSETQ. The CDR3 runs to 14 residues. CDR3 protein: CASSPRDYKETQYF. In DNA form, the CDR3 reads TGCGCCAGCAGCCCCCGGGACTACAAAGAGACCCAGTACTTC.

The chain recombines TRBV6-5 with TRBJ2-5; possibly TRBD1 for D (6 bases). The germline V and J ends were trimmed by 6 bases and 2 bases, with 13 bases remaining between them. This CDR3 comprises 14 residues. Germline V lookup: CDR1 MNHEY, CDR2 SVGAGI. In DNA form, the CDR3 reads TGTGCCAGCAGCCTCGTCGACAGGCAAGAGACCCAGTACTTC. Its translation: CASSLVDRQETQYF.

V gene TRBV28 combines with J gene TRBJ1-1, with no clear D. This CDR3 comprises 13 residues. V was trimmed by 7 bases and J by 0 bases, leaving 9 bases between them. Germline V gene lookup returns CDR1 MDHEN and CDR2 SYDVKM. The CDR3 spells CASTRPLNTEAFF. The CDR3, as DNA: TGTGCCAGCACTAGACCTTTGAACACTGAAGCTTTCTTT.

The V call is TRBV7-9, the J call TRBJ2-7; TRBD1 aligns across 8 bases. Per germline, CDR1 SEHNR and CDR2 FQNEAQ (reference sequence). The length of the CDR3 is 14 residues. The trim removed 5 bases at V and 3 bases at J, leaving 6 bases unmatched. Written as DNA, the CDR3 is TGTGCCAGCAGCACAGGACAGGGATTCTACGAGCAGTACTTC. As protein: CASSTGQGFYEQYF.

V and J are TRBV28 and TRBJ1-1; no firm D call. V gave up 2 bases and J gave up 2 bases, with 9 bases separating them. Per the germline V gene, CDR1 is MDHEN and CDR2 is SYDVKM. The CDR3 sequence is 14 residues long. The CDR3 region is CASSLRGYNTEAFF. CDR3 sequence (DNA): TGTGCCAGCAGTTTAAGAGGGTATAACACTGAAGCTTTCTTT.

The genes are TRBV25-1 and TRBJ1-1; possible D gene TRBD1, 6 bases. Trimming took off 5 bases at V and 4 bases at J, with 14 bases between the two ends. This CDR3 spans 14 amino acids. Germline V gives CDR1 MGHDK, CDR2 SYGVNS. Written as DNA, the CDR3 is TGTGCCAGCAGTCCTCAGGGGTGGAGCACTGAAGCTTTCTTT. Amino acid sequence: CASSPQGWSTEAFF. The complete variable domain, with remaining parts taken from reference TRBV25-1 and TRBJ1-1, reads EADIYQTPRYLVIGTGKKITLECSQTMGHDKMYWYQQDPGMELHLIHYSYGVNSTEKGDLSSESTVSRIRTEHFPLTLESARPSHTSQYLCASSPQGWSTEAFFGQGTRLTVV.

The V gene is TRBV4-2, the J gene TRBJ2-6; D is unclear. CDR1 and CDR2 (germline): LGHNA, YNFKEQ. Between the trimmed V and J ends, which lost 1 base and 2 bases, there was a span of 6 bases. This CDR3 is built from 15 residues. The CDR3 DNA follows: TGTGCCAGCAGCCAAGTAATCGCTGGGGCCAACGTCCTGACTTTC. The encoded protein is CASSQVIAGANVLTF.

This rearrangement joins TRBV6-5 to TRBJ1-6; D ambiguous. V was clipped by 5 bases and J by 4 bases, with 6 bases between them. The germline gives CDR1 MNHEY, CDR2 SVGAGI. The CDR3 spans 13 residues. CDR3 amino acids: CASSPGYNSPLHF. CDR3 nucleotides: TGTGCCAGCAGTCCCGGGTATAATTCACCCCTCCACTTT.

The chain links TRBV16 to TRBJ1-5; D gene unclear. The CDR3 consists of 15 residues. Germline CDR1 reads KGHSY; CDR2 reads FQNENV. V shed 2 bases and J shed 0 bases, with 8 bases lying between them. The CDR3 reads CASSQGLNSNQPQHF. As DNA, the CDR3 is TGTGCCAGCAGCCAAGGACTTAATAGCAATCAGCCCCAGCATTTT.